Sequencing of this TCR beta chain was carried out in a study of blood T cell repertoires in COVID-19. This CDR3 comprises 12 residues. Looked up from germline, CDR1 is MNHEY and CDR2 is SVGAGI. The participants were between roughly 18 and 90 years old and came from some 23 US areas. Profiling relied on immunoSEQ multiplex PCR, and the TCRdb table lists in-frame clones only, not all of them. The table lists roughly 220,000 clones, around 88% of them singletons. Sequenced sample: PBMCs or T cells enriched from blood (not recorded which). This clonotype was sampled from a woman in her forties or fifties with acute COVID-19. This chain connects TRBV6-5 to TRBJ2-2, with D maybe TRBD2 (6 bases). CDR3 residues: CAGRDNTGELFF. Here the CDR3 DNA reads TGTGCGGGGCGGGATAACACCGGGGAGCTGTTTTTT.